This is a list of T cell receptor beta chains from one sample in a study of blood T cells in healthy people across ages. One entry per CDR3 protein, called by TCRdb with MiXCR from the 5' RACE reads. The table lists fewer than 1,200,000 distinct CDR3 sequences, around 27% of them singletons. These data were also filed under a second study, of T cells of mothers and their children.

Sequencing was performed on blood. The receptors originated from a girl aged 2 to 10 in good health. Each CDR3 is given with its conserved first and last residue. Each record gives: D gene, V gene, clone size, J gene, CDR3 DNA, CDR3 protein. The D gene is left open where the match is weak. Clone size, where shown, is once, few, many, or a class for clones that have expanded.

D gene: .; V gene: TRBV6-5; clone size: few; J gene: TRBJ2-5; CDR3 DNA: TGTGCCAGCAGTTACTCAGCGGCCGTACAGGACCAAGAGACCCAGTACTTC; CDR3 protein: CASSYSAAVQDQETQYF
D gene: .; V gene: TRBV20-1; clone size: .; J gene: TRBJ2-1; CDR3 DNA: TGCAGTGCTGGAGTACACAATGAGCAGTTCTTC; CDR3 protein: CSAGVHNEQFF
D gene: .; V gene: TRBV7-9; clone size: .; J gene: TRBJ1-1; CDR3 DNA: TGTGCCAGCAGCTTAGCGCTAATAACCGAAGCTTTCTTT; CDR3 protein: CASSLALITEAFF
D gene: TRBD2; V gene: TRBV28; clone size: .; J gene: TRBJ2-3; CDR3 DNA: TGCGCCAGCAGCAGACTAGCGGGAGGTCTAACCCACCTCGATACGCAGTATTTT; CDR3 protein: CASSRLAGGLTHLDTQYF
D gene: .; V gene: TRBV6-5; clone size: .; J gene: TRBJ2-3; CDR3 DNA: TGTGCCAGCAGTTACTTCCCCAGCATGAAGGATACGCAGTATTTT; CDR3 protein: CASSYFPSMKDTQYF
D gene: .; V gene: TRBV28; clone size: few; J gene: TRBJ2-7; CDR3 DNA: TGTGCCACCGGTCGGTTGGCAGGGCGACCCTATGGCTACGAGCAGTACTTC; CDR3 protein: CATGRLAGRPYGYEQYF
D gene: .; V gene: TRBV20-1; clone size: .; J gene: TRBJ2-5; CDR3 DNA: TGCAGTGCTAGAGATGAATCGGGAAAGGAGCAGTACTTC; CDR3 protein: CSARDESGKEQYF
D gene: .; V gene: TRBV25-1; clone size: .; J gene: TRBJ1-2; CDR3 DNA: TGTGCCAGCACTAAGATAGGATATGGCTACACCTTC; CDR3 protein: CASTKIGYGYTF
D gene: .; V gene: TRBV7-9; clone size: few; J gene: TRBJ2-2; CDR3 DNA: TGTGCCCGCAGCTCCCAGAGGGGCGGGGAGCTGTTTTTT; CDR3 protein: CARSSQRGGELFF
D gene: .; V gene: TRBV28; clone size: few; J gene: TRBJ1-1; CDR3 DNA: TGTGCCAGCAGTTCGAGGTTCACTGAAGCTTTCTTT; CDR3 protein: CASSSRFTEAFF
D gene: .; V gene: TRBV7-3; clone size: few; J gene: TRBJ2-2; CDR3 DNA: TGTGCCAGCAGCTTATTCCCCGGGACCTCGAACACCGGGGAGCTGTTTTTT; CDR3 protein: CASSLFPGTSNTGELFF
D gene: .; V gene: TRBV3-1; clone size: .; J gene: TRBJ2-1; CDR3 DNA: TGTGCCAGCAGTTCCACAAGAGGTAGCTCCTACAATGAGCAGTTCTTC; CDR3 protein: CASSSTRGSSYNEQFF
D gene: .; V gene: TRBV6-1; clone size: few; J gene: TRBJ1-1; CDR3 DNA: TGTGCCAGCAGTGAGGCCAGGGGCACTGAAGCTTTCTTT; CDR3 protein: CASSEARGTEAFF
D gene: .; V gene: TRBV3-1; clone size: .; J gene: TRBJ2-1; CDR3 DNA: TGTGCCAGCAGCCCCCTAGACGGTGTGAAGGAAGAGCAGTTCTTC; CDR3 protein: CASSPLDGVKEEQFF
D gene: TRBD2; V gene: TRBV3-1; clone size: .; J gene: TRBJ2-1; CDR3 DNA: TGTGCCAGCAGCCAACTAGCGGGGGGGCTGCTTTTCCGAATTAGTGAGCAGTTCTTC; CDR3 protein: CASSQLAGGLLFRISEQFF
D gene: .; V gene: TRBV7-2; clone size: .; J gene: TRBJ1-6; CDR3 DNA: TGTGCCAGCAGCCCGACGGAGTATAATTCACCCCTCCACTTT; CDR3 protein: CASSPTEYNSPLHF
D gene: TRBD2; V gene: TRBV13; clone size: few; J gene: TRBJ2-5; CDR3 DNA: TGTGCCAGCAGCTTAGCTACGGGAGGGGGAGAGACCCAGTACTTC; CDR3 protein: CASSLATGGGETQYF
D gene: .; V gene: TRBV13; clone size: few; J gene: TRBJ2-1; CDR3 DNA: TGTGCCAGCAGCCGCTTTGAGGGCGATGAGCAGTTCTTC; CDR3 protein: CASSRFEGDEQFF
D gene: .; V gene: TRBV13; clone size: .; J gene: TRBJ1-5; CDR3 DNA: TGTGCCAGCAGCTCCTCTAATGACAGCAATCAGCCCCAGCATTTT; CDR3 protein: CASSSSNDSNQPQHF
D gene: .; V gene: TRBV11-2; clone size: few; J gene: TRBJ1-6; CDR3 DNA: TGTGCCAGCAGTCCGGGACCCTGGAGCTCCTATAATTCACCCCTCCACTTT; CDR3 protein: CASSPGPWSSYNSPLHF
D gene: TRBD1; V gene: TRBV11-2; clone size: few; J gene: TRBJ2-7; CDR3 DNA: TGTGCCAGCCATCAAACCAGGGGGCCCTTGCACGAGCAGTGCTTC; CDR3 protein: CASHQTRGPLHEQCF
D gene: TRBD2; V gene: TRBV29-1; clone size: .; J gene: TRBJ2-1; CDR3 DNA: TGCAGCGTTGAAGGTACACCGGGGACTAGTTTTACAAATGAGCAGTTCTTC; CDR3 protein: CSVEGTPGTSFTNEQFF
D gene: .; V gene: TRBV25-1; clone size: few; J gene: TRBJ1-4; CDR3 DNA: TGTGCCAGCAGTGACCAACGGGGAGAGGAAAGTGAAAAACTGTTTTTT; CDR3 protein: CASSDQRGEESEKLFF
D gene: .; V gene: TRBV5-1; clone size: .; J gene: TRBJ2-7; CDR3 DNA: TGCGCCAGCAGCCCTCTCGGGGAGTACTACGAGCAGTACTTC; CDR3 protein: CASSPLGEYYEQYF
D gene: .; V gene: TRBV12-3/TRBV12-4; clone size: .; J gene: TRBJ1-1; CDR3 DNA: TGTGCCAGCCGAAGTGAGGTCTTGGAAGCTTTCTTT; CDR3 protein: CASRSEVLEAFF
D gene: TRBD2; V gene: TRBV29-1; clone size: few; J gene: TRBJ2-5; CDR3 DNA: TGCAGCGGTAGCGGGAGGGCCGTGGAGACCCAGTACTTC; CDR3 protein: CSGSGRAVETQYF
D gene: .; V gene: TRBV7-9; clone size: few; J gene: TRBJ1-4; CDR3 DNA: TGTGCCAGCAGCTTAGAAGGGACGGAGGATGAAAAACTGTTTTTT; CDR3 protein: CASSLEGTEDEKLFF
D gene: TRBD2; V gene: TRBV7-2; clone size: few; J gene: TRBJ2-4; CDR3 DNA: TGTGCCAGCAGCTTATTCGGGCTAGCGGCAAAAAACATTCAGTACTTC; CDR3 protein: CASSLFGLAAKNIQYF
D gene: .; V gene: TRBV29-1; clone size: .; J gene: TRBJ2-6; CDR3 DNA: TGCAGCGTAGGGGAAGATCTCTCTGGGGCCAACGTCCTGACTTTC; CDR3 protein: CSVGEDLSGANVLTF
D gene: TRBD1; V gene: TRBV5-4; clone size: once; J gene: TRBJ2-5; CDR3 DNA: TGTGCCAGCAGCGGGACAGGAAATTTAAACCAAGAGACCCAGTACTTC; CDR3 protein: CASSGTGNLNQETQYF
D gene: .; V gene: TRBV7-9; clone size: few; J gene: TRBJ1-2; CDR3 DNA: TGTGCCAGCAGCTTAGATTTGAGGTACACCTTC; CDR3 protein: CASSLDLRYTF
D gene: TRBD2; V gene: TRBV18; clone size: .; J gene: TRBJ2-3; CDR3 DNA: TGTGCCAGCTCACCACCACGGACGGGGGGAGATACGCAGTATTTT; CDR3 protein: CASSPPRTGGDTQYF
D gene: .; V gene: TRBV28; clone size: few; J gene: TRBJ2-7; CDR3 DNA: TGTGCCAGCAGTTTACTCACGGGATTGGACTACGAGCAGTACTTC; CDR3 protein: CASSLLTGLDYEQYF
D gene: .; V gene: TRBV7-2; clone size: .; J gene: TRBJ1-1; CDR3 DNA: TGTGCCGGCAGCGAAAACCAAGACGAAGCTTTCTTT; CDR3 protein: CAGSENQDEAFF
D gene: .; V gene: TRBV18; clone size: .; J gene: TRBJ1-1; CDR3 DNA: TGTGCCAGCTCCCAAACGGGGAATGAAGCTTTCTTT; CDR3 protein: CASSQTGNEAFF
D gene: .; V gene: TRBV12-3/TRBV12-4; clone size: .; J gene: TRBJ1-5; CDR3 DNA: TGTGCCAGCATGAGGATGGACAGCAATCAGCCCCAGCATTTT; CDR3 protein: CASMRMDSNQPQHF
D gene: TRBD2; V gene: TRBV28; clone size: .; J gene: TRBJ2-7; CDR3 DNA: TGTGCCACGGGAGGGCGCGAGCAGTACTTC; CDR3 protein: CATGGREQYF